One and the same sample provided the 5 T cell receptor beta chains below, sequenced in a study of T-cell reconstitution after alpha-beta-depleted transplantation in children. For TCRbeta, the library was prepared with unique molecular identifiers. TCRdb reanalysed the PCR reads using MiXCR and keeps one entry per CDR3 protein. Of some 840,000 distinct CDR3 sequences in the sample, 15% to 20% are singletons; the top ten hold approximately 5%. This sample comprised PBMCs, mostly from graft donor cells, obtained 360 days after TCRalphabeta/CD19-depleted stem cell transplant. These receptors were taken from a male patient younger than 18 who had a stem cell transplant for acute lymphoblastic leukemia, so the T cells may come from the graft donor.

Many counts were recorded for this clonotype. The V call is TRBV15, the J call TRBJ2-3; D tentatively fits TRBD1 or TRBD2 (5 bases each). The V and J ends lost 0 bases and 2 bases respectively, with 9 bases between them. Germline V gene lookup returns CDR1 LNHNV and CDR2 YYDKDF (reference sequence). The CDR3 has 15 amino acids. DNA for the CDR3: TGTGCCACCAGCAGAGATAGAGGGACCACAGATACGCAGTATTTT. Its protein product is CATSRDRGTTDTQYF.

J is TRBJ2-7 and V is TRBV20-1; 15 bases fit TRBD2. CDR3 length equals 20 residues. Germline trimming cut 0 bases from V and 0 bases from J; bases unmatched to any gene: 12. Per the germline V gene, CDR1 is DFQATT and CDR2 is SNEGSKA (reference sequence). The CDR3 loop is CSARDGRTSGRAHLSYEQYF. The CDR3 DNA reads as TGCAGTGCTAGAGATGGCAGGACTAGCGGGAGGGCCCATCTCTCCTACGAGCAGTACTTC.

V usage is TRBV11-2 and J usage is TRBJ1-5; 10 nucleotides match TRBD1. The CDR3 extends over 21 amino acids. Germline CDR1 and CDR2: SGHAT and FQNNGV. The V gene end was trimmed by 5 bases and the J gene end by 0 bases; junction bases not matched to a gene: 19. CDR3 sequence reads: CASSPRGREGQGSYSNQPQHF. The CDR3 nucleotides are TGTGCCAGCAGCCCACGCGGGCGAGAGGGACAGGGGTCCTATAGCAATCAGCCCCAGCATTTT.

The chain has TRBV12-5 and TRBJ2-1; D tentatively reads TRBD1 or TRBD2 (5 bases each). CDR1 is LGHNT and CDR2 is FRNRAP in the germline V gene. The CDR3 has 15 residues. Trimming left V 5 bases short and J 6 bases short, with 17 bases between. This chain's CDR3 is CASGPGTRDFNEQFF. The CDR3 region has the DNA TGTGCTAGTGGTCCCGGGACCAGGGATTTCAATGAGCAGTTCTTC.

This clonotype was counted ten times or more. The chain employs TRBV7-9 and TRBJ2-1, with D uncertain. V was trimmed by 6 bases and J by 7 bases, leaving 10 bases between them. The germline gives CDR1 SEHNR, CDR2 FQNEAQ (reference sequence). The CDR3 totals 12 residues. Written as DNA, the CDR3 is TGTGCCAGCAGTTTCGGTAGTAATGAGCAGTTCTTC. Amino acids: CASSFGSNEQFF.